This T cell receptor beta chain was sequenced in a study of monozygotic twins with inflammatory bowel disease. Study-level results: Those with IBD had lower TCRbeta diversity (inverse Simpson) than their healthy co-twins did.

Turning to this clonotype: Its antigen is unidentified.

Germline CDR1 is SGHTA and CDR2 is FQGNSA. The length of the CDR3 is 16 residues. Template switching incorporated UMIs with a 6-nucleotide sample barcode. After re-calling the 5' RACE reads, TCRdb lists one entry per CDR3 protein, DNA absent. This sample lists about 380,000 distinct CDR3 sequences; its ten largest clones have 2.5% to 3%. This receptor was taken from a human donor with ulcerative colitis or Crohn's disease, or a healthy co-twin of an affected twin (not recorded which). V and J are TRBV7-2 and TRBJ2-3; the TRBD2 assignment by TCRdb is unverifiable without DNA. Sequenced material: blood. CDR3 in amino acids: CASSFYSRGGEYTQYF.